This T cell receptor (beta chain) originates from a study of beta chain features in type 1 diabetes. Study-wide context: Sorted cells from all samples, numbering about 99,000,000, were examined.

Broader study findings: In patients and controls equally, PCR might favor templates that are shorter. The naive, central memory and Treg TCRB repertoires showed an apparent similarity that was greater among patients than among healthy donors. Shortening that was moderate but significant affected the TCRB CDR3s of Type 1 diabetes patients in all four CD4+ subsets.

The CDR3 is 15 residues long. Trimming took 4 bases from V and 5 from J; bases not matched to a gene: 9. In germline, CDR1 is SGHKS, CDR2 YYEKEE (reference sequence). A few counts support this clone. Antigen specificity is unknown. The entirety of the isolated RNA underwent reverse transcription, so expressed TCRB transcripts were sequenced. The data were produced by immunoSEQ multiplex PCR, yet TCRdb's version contains in-frame clones alone and is incomplete. The table has about 44,000 clones, about 51% seen once. The genes are TRBV5-5 and TRBJ2-1, with 7 bases matching TRBD2. This TCR was sampled from a woman aged 18-29 years in good health. Specimen: Tregs from blood. Here the CDR3 reads CASSRLGLGHNEQFF. Here the CDR3 DNA reads TGTGCCAGCAGCCGATTAGGACTAGGCCACAATGAGCAGTTCTTC.